Presented here are 15 T cell receptor beta chains from one specimen sequenced in a study of STAT5B mutations in CD4+ large granular lymphocyte leukemia. Sequenced by immunoSEQ multiplex PCR; TCRdb stores in-frame clones only, minus some. The table lists approximately 5,900 clones, more than 60% of them singletons. Sequenced material: PBMCs. These receptors all come from a man older than 75 with CD4+ T-cell large granular lymphocyte leukemia.

The rearrangement joins TRBV27 to TRBJ2-7; a weak D match, TRBD2 (7 bases). Trimming pared 3 bases from V and 4 bases from J, leaving 13 bases between. The CDR3 covers 14 residues. CDR1 MNHEY and CDR2 SMNVEV come from the germline V gene (reference sequence). CDR3 sequence: CASSLFGGRYEQYF. Here the CDR3 DNA reads TGTGCCAGCAGTTTGTTCGGGGGGCGGTACGAGCAGTACTTC.

This chain connects TRBV7-9 to TRBJ2-2; TRBD1 matches at 7 bases. Per the germline V gene, CDR1 is SEHNR and CDR2 is FQNEAQ (reference sequence). The length of the CDR3 is 15 residues. V dropped 5 bases and J dropped 0; count of bases not matched to a gene: 3. CDR3 amino acids: CASSRTGANTGELFF. The CDR3 coding sequence is TGTGCCAGCAGCCGGACAGGAGCGAACACCGGGGAGCTGTTTTTT. Full variable domain (rest looked up from reference TRBV7-9 and TRBJ2-2): DTGVSQNPRHKITKRGQNVTFRCDPISEHNRLYWYRQTLGQGPEFLTYFQNEAQLEKSRLLSDRFSAERPKGSFSTLEIQRTEQGDSAMYLCASSRTGANTGELFFGEGSRLTVL.

This clone came up a few times. This chain joins TRBV9 and TRBJ2-7; D may correspond to TRBD1 or TRBD2 (5 bases each). The CDR3 has 14 amino acids. CDR1 is SGDLS and CDR2 is YYNGEE in the germline V gene. V dropped 3 bases and J dropped 6 bases, with 16 bases sitting between them. CDR3 loop: CASSERLGTSEQYF. In DNA form, the CDR3 reads TGTGCCAGCAGCGAGAGACTGGGGACCAGCGAGCAGTACTTC.

The rearrangement uses TRBV9 and TRBJ1-1; 9 positions agree with TRBD1. The ends lost 0 bases at V and 3 bases at J; junction bases unmatched: 6. Germline values: CDR1 SGDLS, CDR2 YYNGEE. The CDR3 has 16 residues. CDR3 sequence: CASSVVRDREDTEAFF. CDR3 nucleotide sequence: TGTGCCAGCAGCGTAGTCCGGGACAGGGAAGACACTGAAGCTTTCTTT. Full variable domain (remainder filled in from reference TRBV9 and TRBJ1-1): DSGVTQTPKHLITATGQRVTLRCSPRSGDLSVYWYQQSLDQGLQFLIQYYNGEERAKGNILERFSAQQFPDLHSELNLSSLELGDSALYFCASSVVRDREDTEAFFGQGTRLTVV.

This clone showed up just once. The chain couples TRBV28 to TRBJ2-3; TRBD2 matches 15 bases. This CDR3 is 20 amino acids long. Germline values: CDR1 MDHEN, CDR2 SYDVKM. After removal of 5 bases from V and 3 bases from J, the junction contained 15 bases not matched to a gene. The CDR3 bases are TGTGCCAGCAGTCCCTTATGGGGACTAGCGGGAGGAGTCTGGACAGATACGCAGTATTTT. This codes for CASSPLWGLAGGVWTDTQYF.

The rearrangement joins TRBV5-1 to TRBJ2-1, with TRBD1 matching 9 bases. CDR1 is SGHRS and CDR2 is YFSETQ in the germline V gene. There are 14 residues in the CDR3. V dropped 4 bases and J dropped 6; count of bases not matched to a gene: 5. The DNA of the CDR3 is TGCGCCAGCAGCCCTGGGACAGGGTCCAATGAGCAGTTCTTC. It translates to CASSPGTGSNEQFF.

V and J are TRBV1 and TRBJ2-1; TRBD1 is the table's D call and was not checked against the DNA. TRBV1 is classified as a pseudogene. The CDR3 spans 12 residues. CDR3 sequence: CTSSQVTGEQFF. The CDR3, as DNA: TGCACCAGCAGCCAAGTTACAGGGGAGCAGTTCTTC.

The chain employs TRBV6-1 and TRBJ1-4; D call uncertain. V was pared by 1 base and J by 0 bases, with 12 bases between. Germline V CDR1 and CDR2: MNHNS, SASEGT. The CDR3 has 17 amino acids. The CDR3 nucleotides read TGTGCCAGCAGTGAAGACTTCGTAGACACAACTAATGAAAAACTGTTTTTT. It codes for CASSEDFVDTTNEKLFF.

J is TRBJ1-1 and V is TRBV28; D gene ambiguous. The germline V and J ends were trimmed by 5 bases and 4 bases, with 14 bases remaining between them. Germline lookup yields CDR1 MDHEN and CDR2 SYDVKM. The length of the CDR3 is 14 residues. The CDR3: CASSPPAWGTEAFF. CDR3 nucleotide sequence: TGTGCCAGCAGTCCCCCGGCCTGGGGCACTGAAGCTTTCTTT.

This chain uses TRBV2 with TRBJ2-3, with D perhaps given as TRBD1 or TRBD2 (6 bases each). The CDR3 sequence is 15 residues long. V lost 7 bases and J 0 bases, leaving 14 bases between the germline ends. Germline V gene data show CDR1 as SNHLY and CDR2 as FYNNEI. The CDR3 sequence: CASTPRGASTDTQYF. For the CDR3, the DNA is TGTGCCAGCACTCCAAGGGGGGCAAGCACAGATACGCAGTATTTT.

V is TRBV5-1 and J is TRBJ2-7; D gene ambiguous. The ends were cut back, 1 base at V and 6 bases at J, with 14 bases in the middle. Germline loops: CDR1 SGHRS, CDR2 YFSETQ. This CDR3 contains 14 residues. The CDR3 is CASSLRSERPEQYF. CDR3 DNA: TGCGCCAGCAGCTTGAGAAGCGAACGTCCCGAGCAGTACTTC.

This clone is labeled as medium-sized. The chain is built from TRBV27 and TRBJ2-7; 7 bases line up with TRBD1. J was trimmed by 10 bases and V by 5 bases; bases with no gene match: 11. CDR1 and CDR2 (germline): MNHEY, SMNVEV (reference sequence). This CDR3 is built from 13 residues. CDR3 region: CASSTTSGGFQYF. DNA for the CDR3: TGTGCCAGCAGTACTACCTCAGGGGGATTTCAGTACTTC.

The chain carries TRBV6-5 and TRBJ2-1; 7 nucleotides line up with TRBD1. This CDR3 has 16 residues. Trimming removed 0 bases from V and 5 bases from J; junction bases left unmatched: 7. CDR1 and CDR2 (germline): MNHEY, SVGAGI. For the CDR3, the DNA is TGTGCCAGCAGTTACTCTGCACAGGGGAGAGACAATGAGCAGTTCTTC. As protein: CASSYSAQGRDNEQFF.

The chain uses TRBV4-1 and TRBJ2-5; 10 bases map to TRBD2. Germline trimming cut 0 bases from V and 0 bases from J; bases unmatched to any gene: 1. From germline, CDR1 is MGHRA and CDR2 YSYEKL. The CDR3 runs to 16 residues. The CDR3 protein is CASSQEGLANQETQYF. The DNA for the CDR3 is TGCGCCAGCAGCCAAGAGGGACTAGCGAACCAAGAGACCCAGTACTTC.

V is TRBV28 and J is TRBJ2-7; possible D gene TRBD2, 6 bases. The CDR3 loop spans 11 amino acids. Germline V gene lookup returns CDR1 MDHEN and CDR2 SYDVKM. The V and J ends lost 4 bases and 6 bases respectively, with 7 bases between them. CDR3 nucleotide sequence: TGTGCCAGCAGTTCGGGGGTCGAGCAGTACTTC. It translates to CASSSGVEQYF.